This entry lists 31 T cell receptor beta chains sequenced from one sample in a study of T cell responses to AZD1222 COVID-19 vaccine. Libraries were prepared by immunoSEQ multiplex PCR; TCRdb keeps only in-frame clonotypes and omits some of them. Of 140,000 to 150,000 clones listed, 75% to 90% are singletons. The input for sequencing was peripheral blood, taken on day 0 of AZD1222 vaccination. The receptor source for this set is an adult in good health.

The chain is built from TRBV27 and TRBJ1-1; a weak D match, TRBD1 (6 bases). CDR1 and CDR2 (germline): MNHEY, SMNVEV (reference sequence). The CDR3 consists of 15 residues. The V end was cut by 6 bases, the J end by 7 bases, with 21 bases between. The CDR3 is CASSSVGPYRDEAFF. CDR3 DNA: TGTGCCAGCAGCTCTGTGGGACCCTACAGGGATGAAGCTTTCTTT.

This sequence joins TRBV5-1 and TRBJ1-1; D is unclear. Trimming took 4 bases from V and 2 from J, leaving 9 bases between them. Germline V gene sequence: CDR1 SGHRS, CDR2 YFSETQ. CDR3 size: 13 residues. The CDR3 region is CASSPEGNTEAFF. For the CDR3, the DNA is TGCGCCAGCAGCCCAGAGGGTAACACTGAAGCTTTCTTT. The complete variable domain, with remaining parts taken from reference TRBV5-1 and TRBJ1-1, reads KAGVTQTPRYLIKTRGQQVTLSCSPISGHRSVSWYQQTPGQGLQFLFEYFSETQRNKGNFPGRFSGRQFSNSRSEMNVSTLELGDSALYLCASSPEGNTEAFFGQGTRLTVV.

The chain carries TRBV3-1 (or the pseudogene TRBV3-2) and TRBJ2-3; possibly TRBD1 for D (6 bases). The germline CDR1 and CDR2 sequences are LGHDT and YNNKEL (reference sequence). The CDR3 loop spans 14 amino acids. V gave up 4 bases and J gave up 3 bases, with 11 bases separating them. This CDR3 reads CASSLEGVTDTQYF. The DNA for the CDR3 is TGTGCCAGCAGCCTCGAGGGGGTAACAGATACGCAGTATTTT.

This chain uses TRBV30 with TRBJ1-1; no definite D call. Looked up from germline, CDR1 is GTSNPN and CDR2 is SVGIG (reference sequence). There are 13 residues in the CDR3. Between the trimmed V and J ends, which lost 1 base and 0 bases, there was a span of 6 bases. The CDR3 region is CAWSGPLNTEAFF. The CDR3 DNA sequence: TGTGCCTGGAGTGGGCCTCTGAACACTGAAGCTTTCTTT.

The chain links TRBV19 to TRBJ1-5; D is ambiguous. The V end lost 8 bases, the J end lost 3 bases, and 14 bases lay between the germline ends. The CDR3 extends over 14 amino acids. Germline assignment: CDR1 LNHDA and CDR2 SQIVND (reference sequence). In DNA, the CDR3 is TGTGCCAGTTCCTCGCTCAGTCACAATCAGCCCCAGCATTTT. This sequence encodes CASSSLSHNQPQHF.

The chain joins TRBV27 to TRBJ2-7; D gene uncertain. Germline lookup yields CDR1 MNHEY and CDR2 SMNVEV (reference sequence). V lost 5 bases and J lost 1, with 6 bases in between. The CDR3 length is 12 residues. The DNA of the CDR3 is TGTGCCAGCAGTACAGCGTCCTACGAGCAGTACTTC. It encodes CASSTASYEQYF.

The genes are TRBV6-5 and TRBJ1-5; no firm D call. CDR3 length equals 13 residues. The V end was cut by 7 bases, the J end by 1 base, with 8 bases between. Germline-derived CDR1 and CDR2 are MNHEY and SVGAGI. In nucleotides, the CDR3 is TGTGCCAGCACGGACCCCAGCAATCAGCCCCAGCATTTT. Amino acid sequence: CASTDPSNQPQHF.

This clone was found once. V gene TRBV3-1 (or the pseudogene TRBV3-2) combines with J gene TRBJ2-7, with no clear D. The V gene's germline CDR1 is LGHDT and CDR2 YNNKEL (reference sequence). V gave up 3 bases and J gave up 1 base, with 7 bases separating them. The CDR3 runs to 13 residues. CDR3 region: CASSQGRSYEQYF. The CDR3 DNA sequence: TGTGCCAGCAGCCAGGGTAGGTCCTACGAGCAGTACTTC.

This rearrangement joins TRBV9 to TRBJ2-3; 7 bases agree with TRBD2. Germline CDR1 reads SGDLS; CDR2 reads YYNGEE. The CDR3 has 16 residues. J was trimmed by 7 bases and V by 0 bases; bases with no gene match: 11. CDR3 region: CASSVGEGGMMNTQYF. DNA for the CDR3: TGTGCCAGCAGCGTAGGGGAGGGCGGGATGATGAATACGCAGTATTTT.

The chain has TRBV30 and TRBJ1-1; D is possibly TRBD1 (6 bases). CDR3 length equals 15 residues. From germline, CDR1 is GTSNPN and CDR2 SVGIG (reference sequence). Trimming took off 4 bases at V and 11 bases at J, with 26 bases between the two ends. CDR3 residues: CAWIRDTLPWREAFF. The CDR3 DNA is TGTGCCTGGATCCGGGACACCCTACCTTGGAGGGAGGCTTTCTTT.

Concerning this clone itself: An end of the junction differs from the germline gene, which may be a read error. The chain joins TRBV7-8 to TRBJ1-2, with 7 bases identical to TRBD1. The CDR3 spans 15 residues. Germline values: CDR1 SGHVS, CDR2 FQNEAQ. DNA of the CDR3: TGTGCCAGCAGCTTGAACAGGGGAACTAATTATGGCTACACCTTC. Protein product: CASSLNRGTNYGYTF.

This chain uses TRBV25-1 with TRBJ1-1, with a weak D call TRBD1 (6 bases). Looked up from germline, CDR1 is MGHDK and CDR2 is SYGVNS. This CDR3 is 15 amino acids long. V gave up 3 bases and J gave up 10 bases, with 21 bases separating them. CDR3: CASSDAGHGYAGAFF. The CDR3 coding sequence is TGTGCCAGCAGTGACGCGGGACACGGATACGCTGGAGCTTTCTTT.

The rearrangement uses TRBV28 and TRBJ1-2; D unclear. Germline lookup yields CDR1 MDHEN and CDR2 SYDVKM. This CDR3 contains 18 residues. Trimming removed 5 bases from V and 2 bases from J, with 24 bases in between. The CDR3 DNA follows: TGTGCCAGCAGTAACCCAAGAGGCCAGTTAGGGAGGAACTATGGCTACACCTTC. Translation: CASSNPRGQLGRNYGYTF.

J is TRBJ1-6 and V is TRBV12-3 or TRBV12-4; D not certain. V was clipped by 5 bases and J by 7 bases, with 9 bases between them. This CDR3 has 13 amino acids. CDR3 DNA sequence: TGTGCCAGCAGTACGACACGCAATTCACCCCTCCACTTT. This sequence encodes CASSTTRNSPLHF.

The chain has TRBV7-2 and TRBJ1-6, with D hard to call. Trimming took off 4 bases at V and 0 bases at J, with 10 bases between the two ends. The length of the CDR3 is 16 residues. Germline V gene sequence: CDR1 SGHTA, CDR2 FQGNSA. The chain's CDR3 is CASSYHMSSYNSPLHF. The CDR3 nucleotides are TGTGCCAGCAGCTACCACATGAGCTCCTATAATTCACCCCTCCACTTT.

In its sample, this clone was seen once. The chain recombines TRBV4-1 with TRBJ2-5; D not resolved. Trimming pared 3 bases from V and 2 bases from J, leaving 7 bases between. CDR1 is MGHRA and CDR2 is YSYEKL in the germline V gene. CDR3 length: 13 residues. CDR3 bases: TGCGCCAGCAGCCACGGAGTACAAGAGACCCAGTACTTC. Residues: CASSHGVQETQYF.

The V and J genes are TRBV18 and TRBJ1-2; D perhaps matches TRBD1 (6 bases). Looked up from germline, CDR1 is KGHSH and CDR2 is LQKENI. This CDR3 comprises 16 residues. With 3 bases removed from V and 6 bases from J, the gap between germline ends came to 20 bases. The CDR3 is CASSPLIRQEVDGYTF. The CDR3, as DNA: TGTGCCAGCTCACCTTTAATTCGACAGGAGGTAGATGGCTACACCTTC.

The rearrangement uses TRBV28 and TRBJ2-4; tentative D call: TRBD2 (6 bases). Germline CDR1 reads MDHEN; CDR2 reads SYDVKM. The V end was cut by 3 bases, the J end by 7 bases, with 16 bases between. The CDR3 has 15 residues. The CDR3 DNA reads as TGTGCCAGCAGTTTGCCCGGGACTGGGGGTAACATTCAGTACTTC. It translates to CASSLPGTGGNIQYF.

The chain links TRBV5-1 to TRBJ1-5, with a possible D match to TRBD1 (6 bases). Trimming stripped 4 bases from V and 7 bases from J, with 21 bases between. The CDR3 consists of 16 residues. The germline CDR1 and CDR2 sequences are SGHRS and YFSETQ. CDR3 nucleotides: TGCGCCAGCAGCCAATTTCCGGCAGGCCAGGGGCAGCCCCAGCATTTT. Translation: CASSQFPAGQGQPQHF.

V usage is TRBV6-5 and J usage is TRBJ1-6; D remains ambiguous. Trimming took off 2 bases at V and 4 bases at J, with 6 bases between the two ends. CDR3 size: 14 residues. CDR1 and CDR2 (germline): MNHEY, SVGAGI. This chain's CDR3 is CASSYGGYNSPLHF. CDR3 sequence (DNA): TGTGCCAGCAGTTACGGAGGGTATAATTCACCCCTCCACTTT.

The chain carries TRBV11-2 and TRBJ2-1; 14 bases map to TRBD2. The ends lost 5 bases at V and 13 bases at J; junction bases unmatched: 16. Germline V gives CDR1 SGHAT, CDR2 FQNNGV. The CDR3 is made up of 17 amino acids. Here the CDR3 DNA reads TGTGCCAGCAGCCTCCCCCGAGGGACTAGCGGGAGAGAAAAACAGTTCTTC. It translates to CASSLPRGTSGREKQFF.

This chain uses TRBV28 with TRBJ1-4, with TRBD1 as a possible D gene (6 bases). This CDR3 region has 15 residues. Germline-derived CDR1 and CDR2 are MDHEN and SYDVKM. V lost 7 bases and J 8 bases, leaving 20 bases between the germline ends. This chain's CDR3 is CASISGHPLGEKLFF. CDR3 DNA: TGTGCCAGCATATCGGGACACCCCCTGGGGGAAAAACTGTTTTTT.

The chain uses TRBV2 and TRBJ2-5, with D possibly matching TRBD1 (6 bases). The CDR3 has 12 residues. Trimming took off 8 bases at V and 5 bases at J, with 12 bases between the two ends. Germline CDR1 is SNHLY and CDR2 is FYNNEI. CDR3 sequence (DNA): TGTGCCAGCCCCGGGACACGGGAGACCCAGTACTTC. Translation: CASPGTRETQYF.

The chain is built from TRBV18 and TRBJ1-1; D gene ambiguous. The CDR3 extends over 12 amino acids. The germline V gene has CDR1 KGHSH and CDR2 LQKENI. Trimming stripped 5 bases from V and 1 base from J, with 5 bases between. CDR3 amino acids: CASSSGNTEAFF. In nucleotides, the CDR3 is TGTGCCAGCTCATCAGGGAACACTGAAGCTTTCTTT. The complete variable domain, with remaining parts taken from reference TRBV18 and TRBJ1-1, reads NAGVMQNPRHLVRRRGQEARLRCSPMKGHSHVYWYRQLPEEGLKFMVYLQKENIIDESGMPKERFSAEFPKEGPSILRIQQVVRGDSAAYFCASSSGNTEAFFGQGTRLTVV.

This clone was recorded a few times. The gene calls are TRBV30 and TRBJ1-1; no clear D. Between the trimmed V and J ends, which lost 4 bases and 8 bases, there was a span of 14 bases. Germline CDR1 reads GTSNPN; CDR2 reads SVGIG (reference sequence). CDR3 length equals 12 residues. This CDR3 reads CAWTDNLPEAFF. CDR3 nucleotide sequence: TGTGCCTGGACCGACAATCTTCCCGAAGCTTTCTTT. Filled out from reference TRBV30 and TRBJ1-1, the complete variable domain reads SQTIHQWPATLVQPVGSPLSLECTVEGTSNPNLYWYRQAAGRGLQLLFYSVGIGQISSEVPQNLSASRPQDRQFILSSKKLLLSDSGFYLCAWTDNLPEAFFGQGTRLTVV.

The chain couples TRBV9 to TRBJ1-1; 9 bases line up with TRBD1. Germline trimming cut 4 bases from V and 6 bases from J; bases unmatched to any gene: 10. The germline CDR1 and CDR2 sequences are SGDLS and YYNGEE. The CDR3 has 15 residues. The CDR3 DNA is TGTGCCAGCAGCACTTGGACAGGGGAATTCGCTGAAGCTTTCTTT. Translating it yields CASSTWTGEFAEAFF.

The chain uses TRBV7-9 and TRBJ1-1; D not certain. V lost 1 base to trimming and J lost 6 bases, with 6 bases between them. In germline, CDR1 is SEHNR, CDR2 FQNEAQ (reference sequence). The CDR3 contains 12 residues. CDR3 amino acids: CASSLGTSEAFF. The CDR3 region has the DNA TGTGCCAGCAGCTTAGGTACCTCTGAAGCTTTCTTT.

V and J are TRBV7-2 and TRBJ1-5; 8 nucleotides line up with TRBD1. Trimming removed 4 bases from V and 7 bases from J; junction bases left unmatched: 21. Germline CDR1 is SGHTA and CDR2 is FQGNSA. The CDR3 has 19 residues. The CDR3 coding sequence is TGTGCCAGCAGCTCAGATGGGGCAGGGGGCAGGAGTTTGAGGCAGCCCCAGCATTTT. Encoded protein: CASSSDGAGGRSLRQPQHF.

The J gene is TRBJ2-7, the V gene TRBV13; 7 bases map to TRBD2. With V trimmed by 5 bases and J by 7 bases, 8 bases remained unmatched. From germline, CDR1 is PRHDT and CDR2 FYEKMQ (reference sequence). The CDR3 length is 13 residues. The CDR3 here is CASSHGTISEQYF. CDR3 sequence (DNA): TGTGCCAGCAGCCATGGGACTATCTCGGAGCAGTACTTC. Based on the CDR3 plus reference TRBV13 and TRBJ2-7, the full variable domain is AAGVIQSPRHLIKEKRETATLKCYPIPRHDTVYWYQQGPGQDPQFLISFYEKMQSDKGSIPDRFSAQQFSDYHSELNMSSLELGDSALYFCASSHGTISEQYFGPGTRLTVT.

This sequence joins TRBV9 and TRBJ1-1, with TRBD1 identical over 12 bases. V dropped 0 bases and J dropped 4; count of bases not matched to a gene: 7. CDR3 length: 17 residues. Germline CDR1 SGDLS, CDR2 YYNGEE. The chain's CDR3 is CASSVGGTGGWRTEAFF. The CDR3 nucleotides read TGTGCCAGCAGCGTAGGTGGGACAGGGGGCTGGCGCACTGAAGCTTTCTTT.

This CDR3 reads CASSYGAAPGGGYTF. The CDR3 DNA follows: TGTGCCAGCAGTTACGGGGCAGCTCCAGGAGGGGGCTACACCTTC. The gene calls are TRBV6-5 and TRBJ1-2; TRBD1 might be the D (5 bases). The CDR3 consists of 15 residues. Germline CDR1 reads MNHEY; CDR2 reads SVGAGI. V was trimmed by 2 bases and J by 8 bases, leaving 18 bases between them.